This T cell receptor beta chain was documented in a study of control samples from healthy donors and cancer patients. The length of the CDR3 is 16 residues. Per the germline V gene, CDR1 is SGHRS and CDR2 is YFSETQ. V lost 5 bases, J lost 0 bases, and 16 bases lay in between. TCRdb's copy holds only in-frame clones and misses some; the assay was immunoSEQ multiplex PCR. The table lists 85,000 to 100,000 clones, roughly four fifths of them singletons. To note about this clone: The same CDR3 is also encoded by other DNA sequences in this sample.

This rearrangement joins TRBV5-1 to TRBJ2-3, with D maybe TRBD1 (5 bases). The sequenced sample consisted of blood. This TCR came from a man between 60 and 75 years old in good health. CDR3 region: CASSVGRGTSTDTQYF. CDR3 nucleotide sequence: TGCGCCAGCAGTGTGGGTAGGGGCACTAGCACAGATACGCAGTATTTT.